This TCR beta chain was documented in a study of blood T cell repertoires in COVID-19. Background on the study: Acute-phase and convalescent COVID-19 samples originated in the United States, Italy and Spain. The analysed material was cDNA or gDNA that came from T cells, B-cell-depleted T cells, or PBMCs.

V lost 5 bases and J 3 bases, leaving 16 bases between the germline ends. CDR1 and CDR2 (germline): SEHNR, FQNEAQ (reference sequence). This CDR3 comprises 15 residues. Per the study methods: How many nucleated cells were present was estimated from reference gene primer amplification. Generated by immunoSEQ multiplex PCR, the TCRdb table keeps only in-frame clones and is missing some. V, J and clone size were drawn from that table, and D and trimming were deduced from the DNA. Of hundreds of thousands of clones detected, roughly 89% appear once; the ten largest clones hold over 1.3%. The receptor was isolated from a woman aged 30 to 39 with active or convalescent COVID-19. The specimen sequenced was peripheral blood. The chain uses TRBV7-9 and TRBJ1-1, with D perhaps TRBD1 (5 bases). CDR3 bases: TGTGCCAGCAGCAGCCACCAGGGCGGCGACACTGAAGCTTTCTTT. This encodes CASSSHQGGDTEAFF.